These 13 T cell receptor beta chains were all obtained from the same sample, sequenced in a study of blood T cell repertoires in COVID-19. Clones were sequenced by immunoSEQ multiplex PCR, and TCRdb holds only the in-frame ones, with some missing. The sample gives about 140,000 clones, over 60% of which show up once; 13% is in the top ten. Sequencing used peripheral blood. The source of these receptors is an elderly man with acute or convalescent COVID-19.

The rearrangement links TRBV5-4 to TRBJ2-3; the match to TRBD1 covers 9 bases. Germline assignment: CDR1 SGHNT and CDR2 YYREEE (reference sequence). There are 15 residues in the CDR3. V lost 4 bases, J lost 3 bases, and 6 bases stayed unmatched. DNA for the CDR3: TGTGCCAGCAGCCCGGACAGGGGACGGACAGATACGCAGTATTTT. Translating it yields CASSPDRGRTDTQYF.

The gene calls are TRBV7-2 and TRBJ1-5; D possibly corresponds to TRBD1 (5 bases). CDR1 is SGHTA and CDR2 is FQGNSA in the germline V gene. The CDR3 sequence is 13 residues long. V was shortened by 5 bases and J by 7 bases, with 12 bases between the two germline ends. CDR3 region: CASSEGRNQPQHF. CDR3 sequence (DNA): TGTGCCAGCAGCGAGGGGAGGAACCAGCCCCAGCATTTT.

The rearrangement links TRBV7-2 to TRBJ2-1; 9 nucleotides agree with TRBD1. The germline gives CDR1 SGHTA, CDR2 FQGNSA. V lost 0 bases to trimming and J lost 1 base; unmatched junction nucleotides: 1. The CDR3 runs to 16 residues. The CDR3 region has the DNA TGTGCCAGCAGCTTAGCGGGACAGGGATCCTACAATGAGCAGTTCTTC. Translation gives CASSLAGQGSYNEQFF.

V and J are TRBV5-1 and TRBJ2-2, with 8 positions matching TRBD1. The CDR3 has 15 residues. CDR1 and CDR2 from the germline V gene are SGHRS and YFSETQ. Trimming took 5 bases from V and 1 from J; bases not matched to a gene: 4. The CDR3 sequence: CASSSGTGNTGELFF. Written as DNA, the CDR3 is TGCGCCAGCAGTTCCGGGACAGGGAACACCGGGGAGCTGTTTTTT.

This clone came up once. In DNA, the CDR3 is TGCGCCAGCAGTCACAAGGGGCGGGATTGGGACTATGGCTACACCTTC. It codes for CASSHKGRDWDYGYTF. The chain uses TRBV4-3 and TRBJ1-2; D perhaps matches TRBD1 (5 bases). Germline CDR1 reads LGHNA; CDR2 reads YSLEER. The CDR3 extends over 16 amino acids. V lost 6 bases and J 3 bases, leaving 20 bases between the germline ends.

The chain carries TRBV7-6 and TRBJ1-5, with D unresolved. Per the germline V gene, CDR1 is SGHVS and CDR2 is FNYEAQ. Deletions cut 4 bases from V and 1 base from J, with 11 bases between. CDR3 length: 15 residues. The CDR3 bases are TGTGCCAGCAGCTCTTTGGAGGGAAGCAATCAGCCCCAGCATTTT. This codes for CASSSLEGSNQPQHF.

The chain recombines TRBV2 with TRBJ2-7; perhaps TRBD2 as D (5 bases). Trimming removed 3 bases at V and 0 bases at J, with 6 bases between. In germline, CDR1 is SNHLY, CDR2 FYNNEI. The CDR3 covers 13 residues. In nucleotides, the CDR3 is TGTGCCAGCAGTGACGGGGTCTCCTACGAGCAGTACTTC. Its translation: CASSDGVSYEQYF.

This clone turned up a few times. V usage is TRBV19 and J usage is TRBJ1-1; D not resolved. V gave up 5 bases and J gave up 3 bases, with 7 bases separating them. The CDR3 has 12 amino acids. The germline V gene has CDR1 LNHDA and CDR2 SQIVND (reference sequence). The CDR3 here is CASSVGYTEAFF. For the CDR3, the DNA is TGTGCCAGTAGTGTCGGTTACACTGAAGCTTTCTTT.

The chain uses TRBV27 and TRBJ1-6; D is undetermined. Germline V gene sequence: CDR1 MNHEY, CDR2 SMNVEV (reference sequence). V was pared by 1 base and J by 6 bases, with 7 bases between. This CDR3 comprises 14 residues. This chain's CDR3 is CASSLLRINSPLHF. In DNA form, the CDR3 reads TGTGCCAGCAGTTTATTGAGGATTAATTCACCCCTCCACTTT.

J is TRBJ2-3 and V is TRBV19; D may be TRBD1 (7 bases). Trimming cost V 6 bases and J 5 bases, with 15 bases left between them. Germline CDR1 is LNHDA and CDR2 is SQIVND (reference sequence). This CDR3 comprises 14 residues. CDR3 protein: CASRITGEEDTQYF. CDR3 coding DNA: TGTGCCAGTAGGATTACAGGGGAGGAAGATACGCAGTATTTT.

The CDR3 sequence: CSVEEGNRGPREQYF. The CDR3, as DNA: TGCAGCGTTGAAGAGGGAAACAGGGGCCCCCGGGAGCAGTACTTC. V gene TRBV29-1 combines with J gene TRBJ2-7; TRBD1 matches at 7 bases. The CDR3 covers 15 residues. Germline CDR1 SQVTM, CDR2 ANQGSEA. V lost 0 bases to trimming and J lost 7 bases; unmatched junction nucleotides: 12.

In DNA form, the CDR3 reads TGTGCCAGCAGCAACAGGGCTCGAAGTCGGGATACGCAGTATTTT. It yields the protein CASSNRARSRDTQYF. The V and J genes are TRBV5-6 and TRBJ2-3, with a weak D call TRBD1 (6 bases). The CDR3 runs 15 residues. The germline V and J ends were trimmed by 4 bases and 6 bases, with 18 bases remaining between them. Germline loops: CDR1 SGHDT, CDR2 YYEEEE.

The rearrangement links TRBV2 to TRBJ1-2; possibly TRBD1 for D (6 bases). CDR1 is SNHLY, CDR2 FYNNEI, per germline. This CDR3 is 13 amino acids long. The germline V and J ends were trimmed by 8 bases and 4 bases, with 14 bases remaining between them. In DNA, the CDR3 is TGTGCCAGCCGGTTACAGGGACCCTATGGCTACACCTTC. It specifies CASRLQGPYGYTF. The whole variable domain, remainder taken from reference TRBV2 and TRBJ1-2, is EPEVTQTPSHQVTQMGQEVILRCVPISNHLYFYWYRQILGQKVEFLVSFYNNEISEKSEIFDDQFSVERPDGSNFTLKIRSTKLEDSAMYFCASRLQGPYGYTFGSGTRLTVV.